What follows are 27 T cell receptor beta chains derived from one specimen sequenced in a study of cytomegalovirus exposure and HLA in healthy donors. In the PCR, 60 Vbeta and 13 Jbeta primers were used. Libraries were prepared by immunoSEQ multiplex PCR; TCRdb keeps only in-frame clonotypes and omits some of them. The sample includes about 110,000 clones, nearly 80% of them seen just once. Sequenced input: PBMCs. The receptors originated from a woman in her twenties or thirties in good health and CMV-seronegative.

Only one count was recorded for this clone. The CDR3 sequence: CASSLDNTGVPPYEQYF. The CDR3 region has the DNA TGTGCCAGCAGTTTGGACAATACAGGGGTCCCACCCTACGAGCAGTACTTC. The chain carries TRBV2 and TRBJ2-7; 7 bases agree with TRBD1. Per the germline V gene, CDR1 is SNHLY and CDR2 is FYNNEI. Trimming removed 5 bases from V and 2 bases from J; junction bases left unmatched: 15. The CDR3 has 17 residues.

This rearrangement joins TRBV18 to TRBJ2-1, with 10 bases fitting TRBD2. The V and J ends lost 0 bases and 5 bases, in that order; junction bases with no gene match: 4. The CDR3 contains 16 residues. Germline V gene sequence: CDR1 KGHSH, CDR2 LQKENI. For the CDR3, the DNA is TGTGCCAGCTCACCACCCGGACTAGCGGCGAACAATGAGCAGTTCTTC. The encoded protein is CASSPPGLAANNEQFF.

This chain connects TRBV7-9 to TRBJ1-5; D perhaps matches TRBD1 (5 bases). This CDR3 region has 13 residues. Deletions cut 3 bases from V and 2 bases from J, with 5 bases between. Germline V gene data show CDR1 as SEHNR and CDR2 as FQNEAQ (reference sequence). CDR3 protein: CASSLTGNQPQHF. The CDR3 DNA follows: TGTGCCAGCAGCTTGACAGGCAATCAGCCCCAGCATTTT.

J is TRBJ2-7 and V is TRBV4-3; 9 nucleotides match TRBD2. Germline-derived CDR1 and CDR2 are LGHNA and YSLEER. With 0 bases clipped from V and 3 bases from J, the junction kept 6 bases outside the gene matches. This CDR3 comprises 16 residues. CDR3 loop: CASSQEELTSGYEQYF. The CDR3 bases are TGCGCCAGCAGCCAAGAAGAGCTGACTAGCGGCTACGAGCAGTACTTC.

The chain employs TRBV6-5 and TRBJ1-4; a possible D gene is TRBD1 (6 bases). The CDR3 totals 14 residues. Germline assignment: CDR1 MNHEY and CDR2 SVGAGI. V lost 5 bases and J lost 0, with 7 bases in between. The CDR3 nucleotides are TGTGCCAGCAGTCGGACAGCAACTAATGAAAAACTGTTTTTT. Protein sequence: CASSRTATNEKLFF.

The chain links TRBV5-4 to TRBJ1-1, with no clear D. Trimming removed 6 bases at V and 5 bases at J, with 20 bases between. CDR1 is SGHNT and CDR2 is YYREEE in the germline V gene (reference sequence). This CDR3 spans 15 amino acids. The CDR3 is CASNIDPGFVTEAFF. The CDR3 DNA reads TGTGCCAGCAATATAGACCCGGGGTTTGTTACTGAAGCTTTCTTT. Supplemented by reference TRBV5-4 and TRBJ1-1, the full variable domain reads ETGVTQSPTHLIKTRGQQVTLRCSSQSGHNTVSWYQQALGQGPQFIFQYYREEENGRGNFPPRFSGLQFPNYSSELNVNALELDDSALYLCASNIDPGFVTEAFFGQGTRLTVV.

The table lists this clone with a count of one. V and J are TRBV5-1 and TRBJ1-1, with D perhaps matching TRBD1 (6 bases). V lost 5 bases, J lost 5 bases, and 16 bases lay in between. The germline V gene has CDR1 SGHRS and CDR2 YFSETQ. The CDR3 covers 14 residues. The CDR3 here is CASRYAEGGTEAFF. The CDR3 DNA follows: TGCGCCAGCAGGTATGCTGAGGGGGGGACTGAAGCTTTCTTT.

The rearrangement joins TRBV5-1 to TRBJ2-5; TRBD2 agrees at 14 bases. V trimming: 3 bases; J trimming: 0 bases; junction bases outside the gene matches: 1. Germline lookup yields CDR1 SGHRS and CDR2 YFSETQ. The CDR3 covers 16 residues. The CDR3 protein is CASSWGLAGDQETQYF. The DNA of the CDR3 is TGCGCCAGCAGCTGGGGACTAGCGGGGGACCAAGAGACCCAGTACTTC.

The chain combines TRBV6-4 with TRBJ1-2; 9 bases line up with TRBD1. The CDR3 has 16 residues. Germline V gene sequence: CDR1 MRHNA, CDR2 SNTAGT. Trimming removed 9 bases from V and 6 bases from J; junction bases left unmatched: 17. The CDR3 sequence is CARALLWTGAGDGYTF. Here the CDR3 DNA reads TGTGCCAGAGCGCTCTTATGGACAGGGGCGGGGGATGGCTACACCTTC.

In this sample, this clone turned up a few times. The rearrangement uses TRBV5-1 and TRBJ1-2; D is undetermined. V lost 5 bases, J lost 4 bases, and 15 bases lay in between. Germline CDR1 SGHRS, CDR2 YFSETQ. CDR3 length: 14 amino acids. The CDR3 nucleotides read TGCGCCAGCAGGGGGAGCGTCTCCGTCTATGGCTACACCTTC. This sequence encodes CASRGSVSVYGYTF.

The chain joins TRBV5-1 to TRBJ2-5; D perhaps matches TRBD2 (5 bases). The CDR3 is made up of 13 amino acids. The V gene's germline CDR1 is SGHRS and CDR2 YFSETQ. The V gene lost 5 bases and the J gene lost 5 bases, with 13 bases spanning the gap. DNA of the CDR3: TGCGCCAGCAGAAGTAGTTGGGAGGAGACCCAGTACTTC. This sequence encodes CASRSSWEETQYF. Full variable domain (remainder filled in from reference TRBV5-1 and TRBJ2-5): KAGVTQTPRYLIKTRGQQVTLSCSPISGHRSVSWYQQTPGQGLQFLFEYFSETQRNKGNFPGRFSGRQFSNSRSEMNVSTLELGDSALYLCASRSSWEETQYFGPGTRLLVL.

This chain joins TRBV7-2 and TRBJ2-5; 7 bases match TRBD2. The ends lost 1 base at V and 2 bases at J; junction bases unmatched: 7. The CDR3 consists of 16 residues. Per the germline V gene, CDR1 is SGHTA and CDR2 is FQGNSA. The CDR3 reads CASSLGAVGGQETQYF. The CDR3 DNA reads as TGTGCCAGCAGCTTAGGGGCGGTGGGGGGGCAAGAGACCCAGTACTTC.

This chain joins TRBV28 and TRBJ1-2; 8 bases align to TRBD1. This CDR3 is 14 amino acids long. After removal of 5 bases from V and 6 bases from J, the junction contained 8 bases not matched to a gene. CDR1 is MDHEN, CDR2 SYDVKM, per germline. The CDR3 region is CASSPPGQANGYTF. In DNA form, the CDR3 reads TGTGCCAGCAGTCCTCCGGGACAGGCGAATGGCTACACCTTC.

The J gene is TRBJ2-7, the V gene TRBV7-9, with 7 bases aligning to TRBD1. This CDR3 has 14 amino acids. After removal of 3 bases from V and 6 bases from J, the junction contained 8 bases not matched to a gene. Germline V lookup: CDR1 SEHNR, CDR2 FQNEAQ (reference sequence). This CDR3 is CASSFRDSFSEQYF. CDR3 bases: TGTGCCAGCAGCTTCCGGGACAGTTTCTCCGAGCAGTACTTC.

The V and J genes are TRBV5-1 and TRBJ2-7; the D is unclear. Per the germline V gene, CDR1 is SGHRS and CDR2 is YFSETQ. V shed 0 bases and J shed 1 base, with 8 bases lying between them. CDR3 size: 14 residues. The CDR3 loop reads CASSLEAGSYEQYF. DNA of the CDR3: TGCGCCAGCAGCTTGGAGGCAGGATCCTACGAGCAGTACTTC.

The chain is built from TRBV7-3 and TRBJ2-5; perhaps TRBD1 as D (6 bases). The CDR3 spans 19 residues. Germline V gene data show CDR1 as SGHTA and CDR2 as FQGTGA. V was pared by 1 base and J by 0 bases, with 21 bases between. The CDR3, as DNA: TGTGCCAGCAGCTTAAGCCCGTCTAGGCCGGGACACGACCAAGAGACCCAGTACTTC. It is translated as CASSLSPSRPGHDQETQYF.

The V and J genes are TRBV9 and TRBJ1-4; D ambiguous. Trimming pared 6 bases from V and 14 bases from J, leaving 26 bases between. The length of the CDR3 is 15 residues. The germline CDR1 and CDR2 sequences are SGDLS and YYNGEE. The CDR3 region is CASTLDGLTRSGLFF. Here the CDR3 DNA reads TGTGCCAGCACGCTGGATGGCTTGACACGGTCCGGTCTGTTTTTT.

A few counts support this clone. The chain carries TRBV5-4 and TRBJ1-1, with TRBD1 matching over 9 bases. V shed 4 bases, J shed 6 bases, and the junction held 7 bases outside the gene matches. The CDR3 length is 14 residues. Germline values: CDR1 SGHNT, CDR2 YYREEE (reference sequence). The CDR3 spells CASSPWDRDAEAFF. The CDR3 nucleotides are TGTGCCAGCAGCCCCTGGGACAGGGACGCTGAAGCTTTCTTT.

The chain employs TRBV28 and TRBJ1-1; possibly TRBD1 for D (5 bases). Germline V gives CDR1 MDHEN, CDR2 SYDVKM. Trimming stripped 8 bases from V and 0 bases from J, with 16 bases between. This CDR3 is 15 amino acids long. CDR3 coding DNA: TGTGCCAGCTGGGGCACGGGGGTCCTGAACACTGAAGCTTTCTTT. Translated: CASWGTGVLNTEAFF.

This clone was found a few times. The genes are TRBV9 and TRBJ2-3; D may be TRBD1 (6 bases). The CDR3 covers 14 residues. The V and J ends lost 4 bases and 4 bases respectively, with 13 bases between them. CDR1 and CDR2 (germline): SGDLS, YYNGEE. The CDR3 here is CASSWGRSSDTQYF. The CDR3 bases are TGTGCCAGCAGCTGGGGGCGGAGCTCAGATACGCAGTATTTT.

The chain recombines TRBV9 with TRBJ1-2; D is perhaps TRBD1 (5 bases). V lost 3 bases and J lost 4, with 10 bases in between. Germline V gene sequence: CDR1 SGDLS, CDR2 YYNGEE. There are 13 residues in the CDR3. The CDR3 DNA reads as TGTGCCAGCAGCGAAATGGGGGGCTATGGCTACACCTTC. Protein sequence: CASSEMGGYGYTF.

The genes are TRBV29-1 and TRBJ1-3; D remains ambiguous. The CDR3 loop spans 16 amino acids. The germline V gene encodes CDR1 SQVTM and CDR2 ANQGSEA. V was trimmed by 5 bases and J by 4 bases, leaving 21 bases between them. In DNA, the CDR3 is TGCAGCGTTTCCCTGGGAGGAAACCACCGGGGAAACACCATATATTTT. Protein product: CSVSLGGNHRGNTIYF.

The chain links TRBV5-1 to TRBJ2-7, with 12 bases lining up with TRBD2. V gave up 4 bases and J gave up 2 bases; unmatched junction bases: 4. This CDR3 has 15 residues. CDR1 and CDR2 (germline): SGHRS, YFSETQ. The CDR3 loop is CASSIGLAGPYEQYF. CDR3 coding DNA: TGCGCCAGCAGCATCGGACTAGCGGGGCCCTACGAGCAGTACTTC.

This clone occurred a few times. The V call is TRBV6-5, the J call TRBJ1-6; 8 bases match TRBD1. The CDR3 consists of 14 residues. Trimming cost V 6 bases and J 7 bases; bases outside gene matches: 5. CDR1 and CDR2 (germline): MNHEY, SVGAGI. For the CDR3, the DNA is TGTGCCAGCAGGCCGCAGGGGGCCAATTCACCCCTCCACTTT. It translates to CASRPQGANSPLHF.

V and J are TRBV28 and TRBJ2-7, with 7 bases matching TRBD2. Germline V gene data show CDR1 as MDHEN and CDR2 as SYDVKM. Losses at the gene ends were 2 bases for V and 4 bases for J; bases not matched to a gene: 5. This CDR3 comprises 14 residues. The chain's CDR3 is CASSLAGVEYEQYF. The CDR3 DNA reads as TGTGCCAGCAGTTTAGCGGGAGTCGAGTACGAGCAGTACTTC.

The gene calls are TRBV6-1 and TRBJ1-4; 7 nucleotides match TRBD1. Trimming removed 2 bases from V and 8 bases from J; junction bases left unmatched: 8. The CDR3 loop spans 15 amino acids. Per germline, CDR1 MNHNS and CDR2 SASEGT. The CDR3 coding sequence is TGTGCCAGCAGTGAATTCACAGGGGTTGGGGAAAAACTGTTTTTT. It encodes CASSEFTGVGEKLFF.

The chain uses TRBV29-1 and TRBJ2-3, with 11 bases identical to TRBD2. This CDR3 has 15 residues. V dropped 4 bases and J dropped 0; count of bases not matched to a gene: 3. Germline values: CDR1 SQVTM, CDR2 ANQGSEA. As DNA, the CDR3 is TGCAGCGTTGCCGGGACTAGCGGTAGCACAGATACGCAGTATTTT. Protein: CSVAGTSGSTDTQYF.